This TCR beta chain is drawn from a study of graft-versus-host responses after intestinal transplantation. This clone was seen a single time. From germline, CDR1 is SQVTM and CDR2 ANQGSEA. This CDR3 has 8 residues. Trimming pared 6 bases from V and 13 bases from J, leaving 9 bases between. Sequencing used immunoSEQ multiplex PCR; TCRdb keeps in-frame clones, though not all of them. The data contain several thousand clones, approximately 98% of them singletons. This clonotype originated in a human patient who received an intestinal transplant, so some T cells may come from the graft donor. V usage is TRBV29-1 and J usage is TRBJ1-2; D not resolved. The source material was PBMCs, sampled 23 days after intestinal transplant. The CDR3: CSVGGSTF. The CDR3 DNA reads TGCAGCGTCGGTGGGTCCACCTTC.